This entry lists 23 T cell receptor beta chains sequenced from one sample in a study of tumor-infiltrating lymphocytes in localized non-small cell lung cancer. The data were produced by immunoSEQ multiplex PCR, yet TCRdb's version contains in-frame clones alone and is incomplete. The repertoire holds about 6,700 clones, approximately 80% seen once, with about a sixth in the top ten. The sequencing input was uninvolved lung tissue not adjacent to the tumor. The receptors originated from a human donor with non-small cell lung cancer.

This chain links TRBV6-5 with TRBJ1-3; D is ambiguous. Germline V gives CDR1 MNHEY, CDR2 SVGAGI. CDR3 length: 14 residues. The V gene lost 5 bases and the J gene lost 3 bases, with 11 bases spanning the gap. The CDR3 spells CASSIKRDGNTIYF. CDR3 DNA sequence: TGTGCCAGCAGTATCAAGAGGGATGGAAACACCATATATTTT.

This rearrangement joins TRBV30 to TRBJ1-4; D is unclear. This CDR3 is built from 15 residues. The germline gives CDR1 GTSNPN, CDR2 SVGIG (reference sequence). V was clipped by 1 base and J by 5 bases, with 14 bases between them. CDR3 sequence: CAWSAGGIKNEKLFF. CDR3 coding DNA: TGTGCCTGGAGTGCCGGAGGAATTAAAAATGAAAAACTGTTTTTT.

Only a few counts were recorded for this clone. The V and J genes are TRBV6-5 and TRBJ2-2; 9 bases are shared with TRBD1. Germline loops: CDR1 MNHEY, CDR2 SVGAGI. V dropped 5 bases and J dropped 7; count of bases not matched to a gene: 8. There are 15 residues in the CDR3. CDR3 in amino acids: CASSRTGGLNGELFF. The CDR3 DNA follows: TGTGCCAGCAGTCGCACAGGGGGCCTCAACGGGGAGCTGTTTTTT.

V and J are TRBV10-3 and TRBJ2-5; TRBD2 agrees at 14 bases. V trimming: 1 base; J trimming: 5 bases; junction bases outside the gene matches: 3. The CDR3 consists of 16 residues. CDR1 is ENHRY and CDR2 is SYGVKD in the germline V gene. The CDR3 DNA follows: TGTGCCATCAGTGAGTGGGGGACTAGCGGGAGTGAGACCCAGTACTTC. This gives the protein CAISEWGTSGSETQYF.

The chain combines TRBV5-1 with TRBJ2-7; D assignment may be TRBD1 or TRBD2 (5 bases each). Trimming shortened V by 0 bases and J by 0 bases, and 13 bases separated the two germline ends. This CDR3 spans 16 amino acids. Germline V gene lookup returns CDR1 SGHRS and CDR2 YFSETQ. The CDR3 DNA follows: TGCGCCAGCAGCTTGGAACCGGGGACCCCCTCCTACGAGCAGTACTTC. Protein: CASSLEPGTPSYEQYF.

This clone is a singleton in its sample. The rearrangement joins TRBV18 to TRBJ2-7, with 8 bases lining up with TRBD2. CDR1 and CDR2 (germline): KGHSH, LQKENI. With V trimmed by 4 bases and J by 3 bases, 5 bases remained unmatched. This CDR3 contains 14 residues. CDR3 nucleotide sequence: TGTGCCAGCTCACTTAGCGGGAAAGGCTACGAGCAGTACTTC. Translating gives CASSLSGKGYEQYF.

The rearrangement uses TRBV29-1 and TRBJ2-2; D is perhaps TRBD2 (5 bases). V was clipped by 4 bases and J by 2 bases, with 11 bases between them. The V gene's germline CDR1 is SQVTM and CDR2 ANQGSEA. The CDR3 length is 14 residues. The CDR3, as DNA: TGCAGCGTTGGTCGGACTGGCAACACCGGGGAGCTGTTTTTT. Translation gives CSVGRTGNTGELFF.

The chain uses TRBV5-4 and TRBJ1-1; 11 bases map to TRBD1. This CDR3 spans 15 amino acids. The V gene's germline CDR1 is SGHNT and CDR2 YYREEE (reference sequence). V trimming: 0 bases; J trimming: 4 bases; junction bases outside the gene matches: 2. DNA for the CDR3: TGTGCCAGCAGCTTGGAGGGACAGGGGGTCACTGAAGCTTTCTTT. Its translation: CASSLEGQGVTEAFF.

This chain joins TRBV5-1 and TRBJ2-2, with 13 bases matching TRBD2. The CDR3 covers 16 residues. The ends lost 5 bases at V and 6 bases at J; junction bases unmatched: 7. Germline CDR1 reads SGHRS; CDR2 reads YFSETQ. The CDR3 reads CASRAAGTSGAGELFF. The CDR3 DNA is TGCGCCAGCAGGGCAGCCGGGACTAGCGGGGCCGGGGAGCTGTTTTTT.

The chain recombines TRBV7-2 with TRBJ2-3; D possibly corresponds to TRBD1 (6 bases). The CDR3 extends over 13 amino acids. Trimming took 7 bases from V and 3 from J, leaving 11 bases between them. Germline CDR1 is SGHTA and CDR2 is FQGNSA. In DNA form, the CDR3 reads TGTGCCAGCACCGTACAGGGAACAGATACGCAGTATTTT. Translating it yields CASTVQGTDTQYF.

The chain recombines TRBV6-5 with TRBJ2-7; a possible D gene is TRBD2 (5 bases). V lost 5 bases and J 0 bases, leaving 8 bases between the germline ends. The germline CDR1 and CDR2 sequences are MNHEY and SVGAGI. The CDR3 length is 13 residues. Here the CDR3 reads CASSRLTSYEQYF. The CDR3 bases are TGTGCCAGCAGTAGACTAACCTCCTACGAGCAGTACTTC.

Only a few counts were recorded for this clone. The chain has TRBV7-9 and TRBJ1-6; tentatively, D is TRBD1 (5 bases). Germline assignment: CDR1 SEHNR and CDR2 FQNEAQ (reference sequence). The CDR3 loop spans 14 amino acids. With 6 bases removed from V and 8 bases from J, the gap between germline ends came to 14 bases. The CDR3 protein is CASSPGSSDSPLHF. DNA of the CDR3: TGTGCCAGCAGTCCAGGGTCTTCCGATTCACCCCTCCACTTT.

J is TRBJ2-2 and V is TRBV7-2, with TRBD2 identical over 9 bases. CDR3 length: 14 residues. The V gene end was trimmed by 3 bases and the J gene end by 4 bases; junction bases not matched to a gene: 0. CDR1 is SGHTA, CDR2 FQGNSA, per germline. The CDR3 DNA sequence: TGTGCCAGCAGCTTTAGCGGGGGCACCGGGGAGCTGTTTTTT. Translating gives CASSFSGGTGELFF.

This chain connects TRBV6-1 to TRBJ2-5, with a tentative D call TRBD1 (5 bases). Between the trimmed V and J ends, which lost 4 bases and 9 bases, there was a span of 18 bases. CDR1 and CDR2 (germline): MNHNS, SASEGT. The CDR3 length is 14 residues. This CDR3 is CASSVPRTEGAQYF. CDR3 in DNA: TGTGCCAGCAGTGTCCCCCGGACGGAAGGGGCCCAGTACTTC.

The rearrangement links TRBV7-9 to TRBJ2-5; TRBD1 matches at 9 bases. V lost 5 bases, J lost 5 bases, and 9 bases stayed unmatched. This CDR3 comprises 15 residues. Looked up from germline, CDR1 is SEHNR and CDR2 is FQNEAQ (reference sequence). The CDR3 region is CASSTNDRGSETQYF. The CDR3 DNA reads TGTGCCAGCAGCACAAACGACAGGGGGTCTGAGACCCAGTACTTC.

The chain links TRBV10-3 to TRBJ2-3; D is possibly TRBD1 or TRBD2 (5 bases each). The CDR3 length is 15 residues. V dropped 2 bases and J dropped 1 base, with 10 bases sitting between them. Germline V CDR1 and CDR2: ENHRY, SYGVKD. The CDR3 protein is CAISEVGTGTDTQYF. CDR3 bases: TGTGCCATCAGTGAGGTGGGGACGGGCACAGATACGCAGTATTTT.

The chain has TRBV19 and TRBJ2-7; D is unresolved. The V end was cut by 1 base, the J end by 5 bases, with 12 bases between. CDR3 length equals 14 residues. Germline V lookup: CDR1 LNHDA, CDR2 SQIVND (reference sequence). The CDR3 nucleotides are TGTGCCAGTAGTATAGGGACGGCCCCCAACGAGCAGTACTTC. Its translation is CASSIGTAPNEQYF.

The V and J genes are TRBV11-2 and TRBJ2-7; 16 positions match TRBD2. CDR1 is SGHAT and CDR2 is FQNNGV in the germline V gene. The CDR3 consists of 17 residues. Germline trimming cut 5 bases from V and 6 bases from J; bases unmatched to any gene: 10. CDR3 amino acids: CASSPGLAGGPAGEQYF. The CDR3, as DNA: TGTGCCAGCAGCCCGGGACTAGCGGGAGGGCCGGCCGGCGAGCAGTACTTC. The full variable domain, completed using reference TRBV11-2 and TRBJ2-7, is EAGVAQSPRYKIIEKRQSVAFWCNPISGHATLYWYQQILGQGPKLLIQFQNNGVVDDSQLPKDRFSAERLKGVDSTLKIQPAKLEDSAVYLCASSPGLAGGPAGEQYFGPGTRLTVT.

The J gene is TRBJ1-3, the V gene TRBV10-3; D is uncertain. The CDR3 totals 16 residues. Germline values: CDR1 ENHRY, CDR2 SYGVKD. The V and J ends lost 3 bases and 1 base respectively, with 13 bases between them. CDR3 DNA sequence: TGTGCCATCAGTGACAAAAGTCACCAATCTGGAAACACCATATATTTT. Its protein product is CAISDKSHQSGNTIYF.

The chain is built from TRBV7-9 and TRBJ2-3; TRBD1 is a possible D gene (6 bases). Germline CDR1 reads SEHNR; CDR2 reads FQNEAQ (reference sequence). V dropped 6 bases and J dropped 14 bases, with 15 bases sitting between them. The CDR3 spans 11 residues. CDR3 in DNA: TGTGCCAGCAGGCAAGGGGGAGTCGGGTATTTT. As protein: CASRQGGVGYF.

This clone appeared a few times. The chain carries TRBV6-1 and TRBJ2-7; TRBD2 is a possible D gene (6 bases). V lost 4 bases and J 0 bases, leaving 13 bases between the germline ends. Germline V CDR1 and CDR2: MNHNS, SASEGT. There are 15 residues in the CDR3. The CDR3 here is CASSVSGSNSYEQYF. CDR3 DNA: TGTGCCAGCAGTGTAAGCGGGTCTAACTCCTACGAGCAGTACTTC.

Only a few counts were recorded for this clone. The chain joins TRBV28 to TRBJ1-1; unclear D gene. The CDR3 length is 12 residues. CDR1 is MDHEN and CDR2 is SYDVKM in the germline V gene. V dropped 3 bases and J dropped 10 bases, with 12 bases sitting between them. The CDR3 DNA follows: TGTGCCAGCAGTTTTCCATCGGGGTTAGCTTTCTTT. This codes for CASSFPSGLAFF.

The V call is TRBV5-1, the J call TRBJ1-2; TRBD1 is a possible D gene (6 bases). The CDR3 is made up of 13 amino acids. Germline V gene lookup returns CDR1 SGHRS and CDR2 YFSETQ. Trimming stripped 0 bases from V and 6 bases from J, with 9 bases between. Here the CDR3 reads CASSLGGGDGYTF. In nucleotides, the CDR3 is TGCGCCAGCAGCTTGGGCGGGGGCGATGGCTACACCTTC.